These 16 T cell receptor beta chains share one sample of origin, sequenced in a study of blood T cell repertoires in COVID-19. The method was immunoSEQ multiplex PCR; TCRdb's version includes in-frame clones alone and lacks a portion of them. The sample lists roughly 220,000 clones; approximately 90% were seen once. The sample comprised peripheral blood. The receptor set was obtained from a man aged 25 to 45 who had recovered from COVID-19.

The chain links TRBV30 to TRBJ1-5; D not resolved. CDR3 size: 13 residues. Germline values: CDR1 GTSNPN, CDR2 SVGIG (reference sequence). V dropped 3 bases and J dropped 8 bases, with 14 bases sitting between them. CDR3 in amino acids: CAWSKREVEPQHF. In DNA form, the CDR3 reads TGTGCCTGGAGCAAAAGGGAGGTAGAGCCCCAGCATTTT.

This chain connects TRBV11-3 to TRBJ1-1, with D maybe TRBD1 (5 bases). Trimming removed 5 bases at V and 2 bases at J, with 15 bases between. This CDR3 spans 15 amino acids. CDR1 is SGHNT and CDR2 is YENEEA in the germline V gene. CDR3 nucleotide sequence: TGTGCCAGCAGCGGAGGGACTGGGCTCAACACTGAAGCTTTCTTT. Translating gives CASSGGTGLNTEAFF.

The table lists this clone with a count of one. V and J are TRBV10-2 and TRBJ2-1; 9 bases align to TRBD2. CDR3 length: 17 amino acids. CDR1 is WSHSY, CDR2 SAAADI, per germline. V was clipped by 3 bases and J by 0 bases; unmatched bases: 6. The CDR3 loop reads CASSDGGGARSYNEQFF. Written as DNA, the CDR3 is TGCGCCAGCAGTGACGGCGGGGGGGCTCGCTCCTACAATGAGCAGTTCTTC.

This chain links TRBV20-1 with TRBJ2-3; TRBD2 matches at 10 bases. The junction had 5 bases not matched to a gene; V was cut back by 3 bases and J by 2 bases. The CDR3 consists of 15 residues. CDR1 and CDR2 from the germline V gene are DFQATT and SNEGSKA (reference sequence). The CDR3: CSASSSGGVTDTQYF. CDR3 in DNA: TGCAGTGCTAGTTCCAGCGGGGGGGTCACAGATACGCAGTATTTT.

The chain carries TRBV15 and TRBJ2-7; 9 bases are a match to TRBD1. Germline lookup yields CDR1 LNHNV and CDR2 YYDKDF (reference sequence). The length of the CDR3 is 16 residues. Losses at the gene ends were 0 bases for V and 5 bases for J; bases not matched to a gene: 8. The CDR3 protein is CATSRDLGTGRHEQYF. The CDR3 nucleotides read TGTGCCACCAGCAGAGATCTTGGGACAGGGCGCCACGAGCAGTACTTC. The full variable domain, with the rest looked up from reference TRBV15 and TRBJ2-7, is DAMVIQNPRYQVTQFGKPVTLSCSQTLNHNVMYWYQQKSSQAPKLLFHYYDKDFNNEADTPDNFQSRRPNTSFCFLDIRSPGLGDTAMYLCATSRDLGTGRHEQYFGPGTRLTVT.

The CDR3 coding sequence is TGTGCCAGCAGTCAGGGGAACGACTATGGCTACACCTTC. Translated, it gives CASSQGNDYGYTF. V usage is TRBV2 and J usage is TRBJ1-2; TRBD1 might be the D (6 bases). The germline gives CDR1 SNHLY, CDR2 FYNNEI. The CDR3 length is 13 residues. Trimming removed 5 bases from V and 3 bases from J, with 10 bases in between.

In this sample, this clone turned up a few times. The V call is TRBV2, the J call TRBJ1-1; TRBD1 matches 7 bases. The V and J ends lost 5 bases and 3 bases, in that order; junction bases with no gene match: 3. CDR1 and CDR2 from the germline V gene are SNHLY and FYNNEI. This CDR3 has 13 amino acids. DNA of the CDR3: TGTGCCAGCAGTTCACAGGGGTACACTGAAGCTTTCTTT. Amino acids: CASSSQGYTEAFF.

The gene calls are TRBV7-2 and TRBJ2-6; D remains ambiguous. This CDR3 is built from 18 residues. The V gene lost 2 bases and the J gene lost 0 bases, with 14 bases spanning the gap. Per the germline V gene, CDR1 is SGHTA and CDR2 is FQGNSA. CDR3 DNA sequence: TGTGCCAGCAGCTTATCACTAATCTCCTCCTCTGGGGCCAACGTCCTGACTTTC. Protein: CASSLSLISSSGANVLTF.

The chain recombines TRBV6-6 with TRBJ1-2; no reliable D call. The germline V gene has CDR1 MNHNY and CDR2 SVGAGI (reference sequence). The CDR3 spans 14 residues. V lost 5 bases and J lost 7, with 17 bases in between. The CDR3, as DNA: TGTGCCAGCAGTAAGGCGCCCATGAGCGGTGGCTACACCTTC. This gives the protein CASSKAPMSGGYTF.

This CDR3 reads CATSGGGGTEAFF. CDR3 nucleotides: TGTGCCACCAGTGGGGGGGGCGGCACTGAAGCTTTCTTT. The genes are TRBV24-1 and TRBJ1-1; D possibly corresponds to TRBD1 (6 bases). Trimming took 5 bases from V and 4 from J, leaving 10 bases between them. CDR1 is KGHDR, CDR2 SFDVKD, per germline. The CDR3 runs 13 residues.

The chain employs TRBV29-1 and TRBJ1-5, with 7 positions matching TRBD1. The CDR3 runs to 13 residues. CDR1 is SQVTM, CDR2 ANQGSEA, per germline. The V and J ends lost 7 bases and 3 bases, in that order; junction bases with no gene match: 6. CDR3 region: CSAAGGDNQPQHF. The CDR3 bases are TGCAGCGCTGCAGGGGGTGACAATCAGCCCCAGCATTTT.

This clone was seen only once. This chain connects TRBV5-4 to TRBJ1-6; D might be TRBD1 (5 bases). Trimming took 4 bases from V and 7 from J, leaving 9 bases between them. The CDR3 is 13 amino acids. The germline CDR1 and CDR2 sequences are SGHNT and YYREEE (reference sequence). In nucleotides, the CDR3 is TGTGCCAGCAGCCCGGACAAGAATTCACCCCTCCACTTT. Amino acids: CASSPDKNSPLHF.

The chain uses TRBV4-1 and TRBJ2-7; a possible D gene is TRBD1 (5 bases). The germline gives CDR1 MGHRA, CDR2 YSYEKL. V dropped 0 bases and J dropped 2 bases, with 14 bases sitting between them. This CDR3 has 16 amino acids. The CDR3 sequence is CASSQDYPDKTYEQYF. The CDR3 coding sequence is TGCGCCAGCAGCCAAGATTACCCGGACAAGACCTACGAGCAGTACTTC.

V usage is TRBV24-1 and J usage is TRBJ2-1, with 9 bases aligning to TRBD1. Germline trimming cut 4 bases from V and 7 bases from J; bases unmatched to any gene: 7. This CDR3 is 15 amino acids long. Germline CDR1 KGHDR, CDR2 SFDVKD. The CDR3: CATSDQGQGRNEQFF. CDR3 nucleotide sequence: TGTGCCACCAGTGACCAAGGACAGGGGAGGAATGAGCAGTTCTTC.

CDR3 residues: CASSSGTGLNYGYTF. In nucleotides, the CDR3 is TGTGCCAGCAGTTCCGGGACAGGGCTTAACTATGGCTACACCTTC. The gene calls are TRBV6-4 and TRBJ1-2; TRBD1 matches 9 bases. V was pared by 5 bases and J by 1 base, with 5 bases of the junction left unmatched. Per germline, CDR1 MRHNA and CDR2 SNTAGT. CDR3 length equals 15 residues.

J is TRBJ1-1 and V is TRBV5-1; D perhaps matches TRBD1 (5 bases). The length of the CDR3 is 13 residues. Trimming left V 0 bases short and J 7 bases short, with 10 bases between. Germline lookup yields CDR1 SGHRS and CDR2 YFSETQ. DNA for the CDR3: TGCGCCAGCAGCTTGGCCAGGGCAGATGAAGCTTTCTTT. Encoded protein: CASSLARADEAFF. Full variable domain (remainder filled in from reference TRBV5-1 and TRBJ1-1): KAGVTQTPRYLIKTRGQQVTLSCSPISGHRSVSWYQQTPGQGLQFLFEYFSETQRNKGNFPGRFSGRQFSNSRSEMNVSTLELGDSALYLCASSLARADEAFFGQGTRLTVV.